The TCR beta chain described here comes from a study of T cells after yellow fever vaccination. The study's findings and limits: Contamination of FACS-sorted repertoires by abundant clonotypes from the bulk population could occur.

CDR1 is ENHRY, CDR2 SYGVKD, per germline. The J segment lost 10 bases and the V segment lost 6 bases, leaving 8 bases of the junction unmatched. The CDR3 runs to 13 residues. This clonotype showed up many times. Its specificity is unknown. The study made its TCR cDNA through 5'RACE template switching. That step introduced a universal primer site along with UMIs. TCRdb reprocessed the 5' RACE reads with MiXCR, giving one entry per CDR3 protein. This table has some 670,000 distinct CDR3 sequences, approximately 13% appearing once. The sequence derives from a man under 40 who received the YFV17D yellow fever vaccine. This material consisted of PBMCs, taken on the day of the yellow fever booster vaccination. The V gene is TRBV10-3, the J gene TRBJ2-1; TRBD2 matches 8 bases. CDR3 bases: TGTGCCATCAGCCCGGGAGGGCCAGAAGAGCAGTTCTTC. Its translation: CAISPGGPEEQFF.